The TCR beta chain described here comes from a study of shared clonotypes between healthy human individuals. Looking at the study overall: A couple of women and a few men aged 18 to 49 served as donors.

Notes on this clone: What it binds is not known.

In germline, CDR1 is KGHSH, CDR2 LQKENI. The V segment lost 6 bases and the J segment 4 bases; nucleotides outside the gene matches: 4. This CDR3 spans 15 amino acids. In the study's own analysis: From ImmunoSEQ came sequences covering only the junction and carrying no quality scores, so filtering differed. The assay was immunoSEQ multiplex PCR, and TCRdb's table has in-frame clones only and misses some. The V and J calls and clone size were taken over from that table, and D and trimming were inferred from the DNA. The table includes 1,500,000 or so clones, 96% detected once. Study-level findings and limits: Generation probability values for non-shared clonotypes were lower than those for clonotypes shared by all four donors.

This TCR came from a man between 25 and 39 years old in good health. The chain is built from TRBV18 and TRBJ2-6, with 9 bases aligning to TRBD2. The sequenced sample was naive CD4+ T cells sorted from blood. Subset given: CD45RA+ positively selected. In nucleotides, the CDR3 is TGTGCCAGCTCCCCTGGACTAGCGGGGGCCAACGTCCTGACTTTC. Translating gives CASSPGLAGANVLTF.